One and the same sample provided the 21 T cell receptor beta chains below, sequenced in a study of cytotoxic CD8 clonotypes in ibrutinib-treated CLL. Using immunoSEQ multiplex PCR, the repertoire was profiled, and TCRdb retains in-frame clones only, with some absent. The data show around 140,000 clones, approximately 80% seen once. The sample was PBMCs, taken after 36 months of ibrutinib treatment. The receptors were sampled from a human donor with chronic lymphocytic leukemia.

The J gene is TRBJ1-4, the V gene TRBV6-5, with D possibly being TRBD1 (6 bases). The CDR3 is 14 amino acids. V was clipped by 7 bases and J by 5 bases, with 14 bases between them. Germline V gene sequence: CDR1 MNHEY, CDR2 SVGAGI. CDR3 nucleotide sequence: TGTGCCAGCAAAAGACTACAGGGAAATGAAAAACTGTTTTTT. It encodes CASKRLQGNEKLFF.

This rearrangement joins TRBV28 to TRBJ2-6; the D is unclear. V was cut by 3 bases and J by 0 bases, with 9 bases left in between. The CDR3 is 16 residues long. The germline V gene encodes CDR1 MDHEN and CDR2 SYDVKM. Here the CDR3 DNA reads TGTGCCAGCAGTTTGGGTAGCAGCTCTGGGGCCAACGTCCTGACTTTC. Its translation: CASSLGSSSGANVLTF.

This chain joins TRBV4-2 and TRBJ2-2; the match to TRBD2 covers 11 bases. There are 17 residues in the CDR3. J gave up 0 bases and V 6 bases, and 6 bases lay outside the gene matches. The V gene's germline CDR1 is LGHNA and CDR2 YNFKEQ. The CDR3 DNA sequence: TGTGCCAGCAGTCTAACTAGCGGGGGCACGAACACCGGGGAGCTGTTTTTT. Translated, it gives CASSLTSGGTNTGELFF.

The V gene is TRBV30, the J gene TRBJ1-5; 9 nucleotides align to TRBD1. CDR1 is GTSNPN, CDR2 SVGIG, per germline (reference sequence). V was clipped by 3 bases and J by 7 bases; unmatched bases: 7. This CDR3 contains 14 residues. The CDR3 sequence is CAWSAGQGIQPQHF. DNA of the CDR3: TGTGCCTGGAGCGCGGGACAGGGTATACAGCCCCAGCATTTT.

The V and J genes are TRBV29-1 and TRBJ2-1, with 9 bases aligning to TRBD1. V shed 5 bases and J 6 bases; nucleotides not matched to a gene: 17. Per the germline V gene, CDR1 is SQVTM and CDR2 is ANQGSEA. CDR3 length equals 17 residues. This chain's CDR3 is CSVRPVGGTGKGNEQFF. CDR3 nucleotides: TGCAGCGTTCGCCCGGTAGGGGGGACAGGGAAAGGCAATGAGCAGTTCTTC.

The chain carries TRBV28 and TRBJ1-2; the match to TRBD1 covers 9 bases. The CDR3 extends over 14 amino acids. V lost 6 bases and J lost 8; bases outside the gene matches: 10. The V gene's germline CDR1 is MDHEN and CDR2 SYDVKM. CDR3: CASRPLTGGRGYTF. The CDR3, as DNA: TGTGCCAGCAGACCGCTTACAGGGGGCAGGGGCTACACCTTC.

This chain connects TRBV28 to TRBJ2-5, with 7 bases lining up with TRBD1. The CDR3 is made up of 14 amino acids. Germline values: CDR1 MDHEN, CDR2 SYDVKM. V dropped 3 bases and J dropped 2; count of bases not matched to a gene: 3. The CDR3 protein is CASSFLGQQETQYF. In DNA form, the CDR3 reads TGTGCCAGCAGTTTTTTGGGACAGCAAGAGACCCAGTACTTC.

The V call is TRBV5-1, the J call TRBJ2-2, with 8 bases lining up with TRBD1. V lost 4 bases, J lost 3 bases, and 5 bases stayed unmatched. The CDR3 has 15 residues. Looked up from germline, CDR1 is SGHRS and CDR2 is YFSETQ. Written as DNA, the CDR3 is TGCGCCAGCAGCGGAAGACAGGGGCACACCGGGGAGCTGTTTTTT. As protein: CASSGRQGHTGELFF.

The chain employs TRBV6-6 and TRBJ1-6; D might be TRBD1 (5 bases). Germline V lookup: CDR1 MNHNY, CDR2 SVGAGI (reference sequence). The CDR3 totals 13 residues. V lost 4 bases, J lost 13 bases, and 14 bases lay in between. The DNA for the CDR3 is TGTGCCAGCAGTTCCCAGGGACCCACCCCCCTCCACTTT. It specifies CASSSQGPTPLHF.

The chain carries TRBV5-8 and TRBJ1-5; unclear D gene. The germline CDR1 and CDR2 sequences are SGHTS and YDEGEE. Trimming took 1 base from V and 7 from J, leaving 3 bases between them. The CDR3 length is 11 residues. CDR3: CASSLRQPQHF. DNA of the CDR3: TGTGCCAGCAGCTTGCGACAGCCCCAGCATTTT.

The chain has TRBV28 and TRBJ1-4, with TRBD1 identical over 7 bases. The V segment lost 6 bases and the J segment 6 bases; nucleotides outside the gene matches: 7. This CDR3 comprises 14 residues. The germline V gene encodes CDR1 MDHEN and CDR2 SYDVKM. For the CDR3, the DNA is TGTGCCAGCAGGCCCAGGGGGTCTCATGAAAAACTGTTTTTT. This gives the protein CASRPRGSHEKLFF.

The chain uses TRBV18 and TRBJ2-7; 7 bases line up with TRBD1. This CDR3 is 17 amino acids long. Germline lookup yields CDR1 KGHSH and CDR2 LQKENI. Unmatched junction bases numbered 15, after V lost 4 bases and J lost 3 bases. The CDR3 sequence is CASSLYTLGTALYEQYF. The CDR3 nucleotides read TGTGCCAGCTCACTCTACACTCTTGGGACAGCACTCTACGAGCAGTACTTC.

The CDR3 loop is CASGLKPQGDEYEQYF. In nucleotides, the CDR3 is TGTGCTAGTGGTTTGAAACCCCAGGGTGACGAGTACGAGCAGTACTTC. The chain links TRBV12-5 to TRBJ2-7, with a possible D match to TRBD1 (5 bases). Germline V gene sequence: CDR1 LGHNT, CDR2 FRNRAP. Trimming shortened V by 2 bases and J by 4 bases, and 18 bases separated the two germline ends. The CDR3 is 16 amino acids.

J is TRBJ2-1 and V is TRBV6-1, with TRBD2 matching over 9 bases. The V and J ends lost 0 bases and 3 bases, in that order; junction bases with no gene match: 3. The CDR3 is 16 amino acids. Germline CDR1 and CDR2: MNHNS and SASEGT. The CDR3 region has the DNA TGTGCCAGCAGTGAAGCTAGCGGGGGACTCTACAATGAGCAGTTCTTC. Protein sequence: CASSEASGGLYNEQFF.

The rearrangement uses TRBV7-2 and TRBJ1-1; D is uncertain. CDR1 is SGHTA, CDR2 FQGNSA, per germline. V was clipped by 2 bases and J by 3 bases, with 16 bases between them. The CDR3 loop spans 16 amino acids. Here the CDR3 DNA reads TGTGCCAGCAGCTTATCATTGCGGGTCGGGGACACTGAAGCTTTCTTT. Amino acids: CASSLSLRVGDTEAFF.

The genes are TRBV4-2 and TRBJ1-2; D unresolved. This CDR3 has 13 amino acids. Germline CDR1 and CDR2: LGHNA and YNFKEQ. V shed 8 bases and J shed 0 bases, with 10 bases lying between them. DNA of the CDR3: TGTGCCAGCGAATACAGTTCTAACTATGGCTACACCTTC. Translated: CASEYSSNYGYTF.

This clone was detected only a few times. J is TRBJ2-3 and V is TRBV2, with unresolved D. This CDR3 is 13 amino acids long. With 5 bases removed from V and 7 bases from J, the gap between germline ends came to 13 bases. Germline CDR1 reads SNHLY; CDR2 reads FYNNEI. As DNA, the CDR3 is TGTGCCAGCAGTTACATCCTAGTGAATACGCAGTATTTT. Amino acids: CASSYILVNTQYF. The full variable domain, completed using reference TRBV2 and TRBJ2-3, is EPEVTQTPSHQVTQMGQEVILRCVPISNHLYFYWYRQILGQKVEFLVSFYNNEISEKSEIFDDQFSVERPDGSNFTLKIRSTKLEDSAMYFCASSYILVNTQYFGPGTRLTVL.

The J gene is TRBJ1-5, the V gene TRBV2; D unclear. CDR1 SNHLY and CDR2 FYNNEI come from the germline V gene. CDR3 size: 14 residues. V was clipped by 1 base and J by 2 bases, with 6 bases between them. The CDR3 nucleotides are TGTGCCAGCAGTGAAGAAGGCGGCAATCAGCCCCAGCATTTT. It yields the protein CASSEEGGNQPQHF.

This clone showed up just a few times. The chain uses TRBV7-9 and TRBJ1-2; no firm D call. The V end was cut by 4 bases, the J end by 7 bases, with 16 bases between. Germline loops: CDR1 SEHNR, CDR2 FQNEAQ (reference sequence). CDR3 length: 14 residues. DNA for the CDR3: TGTGCCAGCAGCTCTTCCCCGGACGGCTTTGGCTACACCTTC. It specifies CASSSSPDGFGYTF.

V is TRBV7-9 and J is TRBJ1-1; 11 bases match TRBD1. Germline values: CDR1 SEHNR, CDR2 FQNEAQ (reference sequence). This CDR3 comprises 16 residues. V trimming: 4 bases; J trimming: 3 bases; junction bases outside the gene matches: 7. The CDR3 DNA reads TGTGCCAGCAGCTCGGACAGGGGGCTTGTGCACACTGAAGCTTTCTTT. Encoded protein: CASSSDRGLVHTEAFF.

This chain joins TRBV6-4 and TRBJ2-6; possible D gene TRBD2, 5 bases. V was trimmed by 4 bases and J by 0 bases, leaving 13 bases between them. The germline V gene encodes CDR1 MRHNA and CDR2 SNTAGT. The CDR3 has 17 amino acids. CDR3 in amino acids: CASSALPRDSGANVLTF. In DNA, the CDR3 is TGTGCCAGCAGTGCCCTTCCACGGGACTCTGGGGCCAACGTCCTGACTTTC.